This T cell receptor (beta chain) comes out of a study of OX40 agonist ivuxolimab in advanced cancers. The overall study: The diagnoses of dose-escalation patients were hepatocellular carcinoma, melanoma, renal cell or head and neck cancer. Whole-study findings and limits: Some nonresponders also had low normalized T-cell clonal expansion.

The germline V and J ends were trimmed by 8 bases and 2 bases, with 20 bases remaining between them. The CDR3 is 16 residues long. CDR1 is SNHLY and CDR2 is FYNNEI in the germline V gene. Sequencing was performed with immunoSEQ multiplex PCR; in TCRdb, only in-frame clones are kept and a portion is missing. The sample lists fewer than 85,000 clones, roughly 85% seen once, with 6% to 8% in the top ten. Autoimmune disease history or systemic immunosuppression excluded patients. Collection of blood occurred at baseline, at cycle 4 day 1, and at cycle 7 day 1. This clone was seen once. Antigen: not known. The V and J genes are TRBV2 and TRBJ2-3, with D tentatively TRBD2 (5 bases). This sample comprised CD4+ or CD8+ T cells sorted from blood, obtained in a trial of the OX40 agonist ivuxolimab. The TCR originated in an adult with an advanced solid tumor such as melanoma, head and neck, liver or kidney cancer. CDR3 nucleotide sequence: TGTGCCAGCGCGATCGTACTAGTATCCCCCACAGATACGCAGTATTTT. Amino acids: CASAIVLVSPTDTQYF.